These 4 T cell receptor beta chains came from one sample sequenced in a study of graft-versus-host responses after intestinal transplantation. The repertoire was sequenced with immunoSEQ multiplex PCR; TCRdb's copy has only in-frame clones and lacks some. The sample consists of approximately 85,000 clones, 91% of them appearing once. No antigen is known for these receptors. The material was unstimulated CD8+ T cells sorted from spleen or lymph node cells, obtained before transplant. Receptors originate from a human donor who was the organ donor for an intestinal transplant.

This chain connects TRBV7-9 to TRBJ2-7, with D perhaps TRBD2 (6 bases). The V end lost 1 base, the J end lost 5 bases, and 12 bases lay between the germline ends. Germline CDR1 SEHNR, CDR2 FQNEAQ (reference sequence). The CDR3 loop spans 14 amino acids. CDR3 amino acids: CASSLDLAENEQYF. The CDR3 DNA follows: TGTGCCAGCAGCTTAGATTTAGCGGAAAACGAGCAGTACTTC.

DNA for the CDR3: TGTGCCAGCAGTTTTGGGACAGGGGGCTCTTCACCCCTCCACTTT. The encoded protein is CASSFGTGGSSPLHF. The chain uses TRBV27 and TRBJ1-6; 12 positions match TRBD1. Germline V gene sequence: CDR1 MNHEY, CDR2 SMNVEV (reference sequence). The ends lost 3 bases at V and 9 bases at J; junction bases unmatched: 3. This CDR3 has 15 residues.

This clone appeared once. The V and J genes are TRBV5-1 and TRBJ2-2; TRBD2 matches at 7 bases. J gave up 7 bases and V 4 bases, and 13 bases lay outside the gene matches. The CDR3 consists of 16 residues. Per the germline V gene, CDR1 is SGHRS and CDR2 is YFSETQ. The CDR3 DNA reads TGCGCCAGCAGCCCGGGTGGGCGGGAGATCGTCGGGGAGCTGTTTTTT. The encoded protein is CASSPGGREIVGELFF.

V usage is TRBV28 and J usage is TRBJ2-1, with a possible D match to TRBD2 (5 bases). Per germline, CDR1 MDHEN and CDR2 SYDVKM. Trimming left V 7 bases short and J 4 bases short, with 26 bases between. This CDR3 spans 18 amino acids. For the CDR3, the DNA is TGTGCCAGCAATCGATATGCTACCGGGAACCCACTTTACAATGAGCAGTTCTTC. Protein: CASNRYATGNPLYNEQFF.